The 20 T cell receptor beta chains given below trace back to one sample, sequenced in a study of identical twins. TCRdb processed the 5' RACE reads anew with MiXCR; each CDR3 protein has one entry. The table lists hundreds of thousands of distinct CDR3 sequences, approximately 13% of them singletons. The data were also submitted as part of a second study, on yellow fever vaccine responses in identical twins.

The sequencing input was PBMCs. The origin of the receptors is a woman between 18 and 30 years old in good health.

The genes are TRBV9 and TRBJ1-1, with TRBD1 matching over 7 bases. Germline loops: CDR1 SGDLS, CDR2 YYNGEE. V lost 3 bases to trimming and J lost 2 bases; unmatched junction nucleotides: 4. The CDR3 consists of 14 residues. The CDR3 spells CASSATGPNTEAFF. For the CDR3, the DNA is TGTGCCAGCAGCGCGACAGGGCCTAACACTGAAGCTTTCTTT. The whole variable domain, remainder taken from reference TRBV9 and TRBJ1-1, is DSGVTQTPKHLITATGQRVTLRCSPRSGDLSVYWYQQSLDQGLQFLIQYYNGEERAKGNILERFSAQQFPDLHSELNLSSLELGDSALYFCASSATGPNTEAFFGQGTRLTVV.

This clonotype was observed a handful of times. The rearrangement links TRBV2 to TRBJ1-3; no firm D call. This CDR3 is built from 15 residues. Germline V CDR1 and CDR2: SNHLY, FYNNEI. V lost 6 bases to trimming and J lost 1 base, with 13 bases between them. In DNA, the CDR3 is TGTGCCAGCAGCGGACCGTCCTTTTCTGGAAACACCATATATTTT. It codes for CASSGPSFSGNTIYF.

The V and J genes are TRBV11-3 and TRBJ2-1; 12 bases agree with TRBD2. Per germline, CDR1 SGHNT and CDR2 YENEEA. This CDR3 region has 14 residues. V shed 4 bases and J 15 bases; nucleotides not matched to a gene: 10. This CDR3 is CASSSDRLAGDMFF. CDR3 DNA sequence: TGTGCCAGCAGCTCGGACCGACTAGCGGGAGATATGTTCTTC.

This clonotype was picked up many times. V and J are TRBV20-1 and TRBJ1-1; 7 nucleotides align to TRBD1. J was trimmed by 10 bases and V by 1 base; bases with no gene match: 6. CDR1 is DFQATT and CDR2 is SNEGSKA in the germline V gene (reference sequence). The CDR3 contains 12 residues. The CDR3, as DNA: TGCAGTGCTAGAGTAACAGGGGTGGTAGCTTTCTTT. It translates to CSARVTGVVAFF.

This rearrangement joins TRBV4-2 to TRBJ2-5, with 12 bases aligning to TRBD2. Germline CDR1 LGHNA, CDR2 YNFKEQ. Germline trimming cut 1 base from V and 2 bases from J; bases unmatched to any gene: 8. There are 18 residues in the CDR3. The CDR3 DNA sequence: TGTGCCAGCAGCCAAGCCCCTCTAGGGACTAGCGGGCAAGAGACCCAGTACTTC. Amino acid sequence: CASSQAPLGTSGQETQYF.

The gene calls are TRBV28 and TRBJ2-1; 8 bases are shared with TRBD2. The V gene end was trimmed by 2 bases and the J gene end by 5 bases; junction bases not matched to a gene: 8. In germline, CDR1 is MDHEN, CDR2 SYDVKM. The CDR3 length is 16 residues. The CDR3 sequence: CASSLPAAGGHNEQFF. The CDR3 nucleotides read TGTGCCAGCAGTTTACCAGCTGCGGGAGGCCACAATGAGCAGTTCTTC.

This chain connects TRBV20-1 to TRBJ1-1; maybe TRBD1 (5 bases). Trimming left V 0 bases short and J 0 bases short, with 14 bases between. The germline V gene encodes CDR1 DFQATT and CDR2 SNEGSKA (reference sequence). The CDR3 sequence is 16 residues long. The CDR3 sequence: CSARDWGGPMNTEAFF. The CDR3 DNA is TGCAGTGCTAGAGATTGGGGGGGACCGATGAACACTGAAGCTTTCTTT.

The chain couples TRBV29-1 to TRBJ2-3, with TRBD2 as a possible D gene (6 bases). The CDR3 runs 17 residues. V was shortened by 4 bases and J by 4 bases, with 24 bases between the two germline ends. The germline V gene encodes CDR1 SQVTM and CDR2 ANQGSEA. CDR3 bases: TGCAGCGTTGGTAATGGCGGGACTTACCACGGGGCAGATACGCAGTATTTT. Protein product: CSVGNGGTYHGADTQYF.

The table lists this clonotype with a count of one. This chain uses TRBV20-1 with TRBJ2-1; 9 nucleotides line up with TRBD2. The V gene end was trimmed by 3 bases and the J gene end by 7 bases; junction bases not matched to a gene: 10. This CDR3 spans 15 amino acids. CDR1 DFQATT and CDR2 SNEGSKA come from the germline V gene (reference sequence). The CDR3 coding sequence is TGCAGTGCTAGTATCGTGGCTAGCGGGAAGAATGAGCAGTTCTTC. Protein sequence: CSASIVASGKNEQFF.

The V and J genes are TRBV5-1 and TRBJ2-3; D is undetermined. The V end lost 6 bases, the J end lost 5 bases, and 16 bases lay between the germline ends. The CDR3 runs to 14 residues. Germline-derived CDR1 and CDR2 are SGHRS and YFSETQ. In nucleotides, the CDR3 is TGCGCCAGCACCCTGGGCCGGTCAGGAGATACGCAGTATTTT. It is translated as CASTLGRSGDTQYF.

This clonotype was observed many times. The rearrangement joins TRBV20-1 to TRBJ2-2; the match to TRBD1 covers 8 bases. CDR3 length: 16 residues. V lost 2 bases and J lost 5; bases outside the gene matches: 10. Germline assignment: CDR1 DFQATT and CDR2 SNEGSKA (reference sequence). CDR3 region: CSARTQGAKSTGELFF. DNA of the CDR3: TGCAGTGCTAGAACCCAGGGGGCTAAGTCAACCGGGGAGCTGTTTTTT.

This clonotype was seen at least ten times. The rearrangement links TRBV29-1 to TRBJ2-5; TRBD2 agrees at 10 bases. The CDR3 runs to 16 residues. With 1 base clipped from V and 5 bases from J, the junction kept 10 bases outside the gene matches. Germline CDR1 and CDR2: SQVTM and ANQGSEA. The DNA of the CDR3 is TGCAGCGTTGAAGGTGGGGCTAGCGGGAGCTTGGAGACCCAGTACTTC. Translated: CSVEGGASGSLETQYF. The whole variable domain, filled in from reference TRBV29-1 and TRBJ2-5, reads SAVISQKPSRDICQRGTSLTIQCQVDSQVTMMFWYRQQPGQSLTLIATANQGSEATYESGFVIDKFPISRPNLTFSTLTVSNMSPEDSSIYLCSVEGGASGSLETQYFGPGTRLLVL.

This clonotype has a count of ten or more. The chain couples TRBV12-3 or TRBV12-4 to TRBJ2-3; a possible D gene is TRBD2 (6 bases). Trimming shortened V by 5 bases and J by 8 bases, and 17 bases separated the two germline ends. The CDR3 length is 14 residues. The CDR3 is CASSAPGGAGTQYF. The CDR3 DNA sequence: TGTGCCAGCAGTGCCCCTGGCGGGGCCGGTACGCAGTATTTT.

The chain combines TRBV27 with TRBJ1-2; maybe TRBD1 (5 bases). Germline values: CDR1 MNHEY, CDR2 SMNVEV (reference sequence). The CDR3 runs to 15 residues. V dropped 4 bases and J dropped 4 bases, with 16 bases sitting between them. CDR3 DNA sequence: TGTGCCAGCAGTTCCGTCAACGTAGGGGCCTATGGCTACACCTTC. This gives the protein CASSSVNVGAYGYTF.

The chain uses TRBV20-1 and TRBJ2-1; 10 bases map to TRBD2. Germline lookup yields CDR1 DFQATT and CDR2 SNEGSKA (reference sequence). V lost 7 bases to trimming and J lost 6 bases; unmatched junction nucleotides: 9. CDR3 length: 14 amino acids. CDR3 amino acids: CSGSPSGSVNEQFF. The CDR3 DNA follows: TGCAGTGGTAGCCCTAGCGGGAGCGTCAATGAGCAGTTCTTC.

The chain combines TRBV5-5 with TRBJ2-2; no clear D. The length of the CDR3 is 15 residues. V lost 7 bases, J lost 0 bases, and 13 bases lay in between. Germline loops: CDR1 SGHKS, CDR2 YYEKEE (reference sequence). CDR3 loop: CASGPTGTNTGELFF. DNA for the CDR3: TGTGCCAGCGGCCCTACCGGAACGAACACCGGGGAGCTGTTTTTT.

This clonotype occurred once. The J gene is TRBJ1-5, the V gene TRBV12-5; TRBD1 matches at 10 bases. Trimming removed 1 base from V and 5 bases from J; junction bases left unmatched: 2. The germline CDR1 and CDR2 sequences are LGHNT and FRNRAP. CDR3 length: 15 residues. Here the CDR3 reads CASGLGQGAHQPQHF. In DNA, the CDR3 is TGTGCTAGTGGTTTGGGACAGGGGGCCCATCAGCCCCAGCATTTT.

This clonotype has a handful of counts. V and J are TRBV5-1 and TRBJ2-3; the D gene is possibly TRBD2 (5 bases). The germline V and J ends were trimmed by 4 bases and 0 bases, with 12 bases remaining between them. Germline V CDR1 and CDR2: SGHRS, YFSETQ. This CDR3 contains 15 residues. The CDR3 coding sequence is TGCGCCAGCAGCCTAGCTGAGCCGAGCACAGATACGCAGTATTTT. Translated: CASSLAEPSTDTQYF.

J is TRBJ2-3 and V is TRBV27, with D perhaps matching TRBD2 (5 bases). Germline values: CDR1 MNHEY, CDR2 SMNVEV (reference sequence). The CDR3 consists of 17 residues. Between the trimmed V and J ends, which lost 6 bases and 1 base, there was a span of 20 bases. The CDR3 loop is CASSRPPEGYGTDTQYF. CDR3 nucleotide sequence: TGTGCCAGCAGCCGACCCCCAGAGGGTTATGGCACAGATACGCAGTATTTT.

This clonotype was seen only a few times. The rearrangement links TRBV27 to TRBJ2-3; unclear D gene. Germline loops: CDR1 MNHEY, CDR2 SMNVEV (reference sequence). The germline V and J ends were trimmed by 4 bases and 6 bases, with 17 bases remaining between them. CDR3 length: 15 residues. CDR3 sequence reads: CASSSPPSGLDTQYF. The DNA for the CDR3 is TGTGCCAGCAGTTCACCCCCGTCTGGGTTGGATACGCAGTATTTT.